This TCR beta chain was observed in a study of human T cells and chemical hapten exposure. Concerning this clonotype: Its matching antigen is unknown.

Time point here: patch test 1, 2 weeks after DPC sensitization. Treatment denoted: therapeutic diphenylcyclopropenone sensitization with weekly scalp DPC. Someone pulled total RNA out of unfractionated whole blood. TCRdb re-analysed the RACE reads in MiXCR, keeping a single row per CDR3 protein. The profile shows 65,000 to 85,000 distinct CDR3 sequences, about a tenth of them singletons. Findings of the study overall: Patch test score rose with PT1 expanded TCRs, significant at 8, 16, 32, not 4.

Deletions cut 5 bases from V and 13 bases from J, with 12 bases between. Germline V gene lookup returns CDR1 GTSNPN and CDR2 SVGIG (reference sequence). The CDR3 is 11 amino acids. V and J are TRBV30 and TRBJ1-6; possibly TRBD1 for D (6 bases). The TCR originated in a woman in her forties or fifties with alopecia areata. Some clones in this sample may be carry-over from other donors' samples. Sequencing used whole blood, obtained in connection with sensitization to the hapten diphenylcyclopropenone (DPC). CDR3 nucleotide sequence: TGTGCCTGGGTCCTAGGGGGGCCCCTCCACTTT. Amino acids: CAWVLGGPLHF.